This TCR beta chain is from a study of blood T cell repertoires in COVID-19. Study information: Researchers got acute and convalescent COVID-19 samples from the United States, Italy and Spain. PBMCs, B-cell-depleted T cells, or T cells provided the cDNA or gDNA that made up the material.

This clone occurred a few times. CDR1 is SGHRS, CDR2 YFSETQ, per germline. V lost 3 bases and J lost 1, with 13 bases in between. The CDR3 contains 15 residues. In the original processing: Counts of nucleated cells, estimated from reference gene primer amplification, were obtained. Using immunoSEQ multiplex PCR, the repertoire was profiled, and TCRdb retains in-frame clones only, with some absent. V, J and clone size were drawn from that table, and D and trimming were deduced from the DNA. The data contain 290,000 or so clones, 87% of them singletons. Specimen: peripheral blood. The sequence derives from a man aged 18 to 29 with active or convalescent COVID-19. The chain uses TRBV5-1 and TRBJ2-5; the D gene is possibly TRBD1 (6 bases). Here the CDR3 DNA reads TGCGCCAGCAGCTCGACAGGAGCCAGCCAAGAGACCCAGTACTTC. Translated, it gives CASSSTGASQETQYF.